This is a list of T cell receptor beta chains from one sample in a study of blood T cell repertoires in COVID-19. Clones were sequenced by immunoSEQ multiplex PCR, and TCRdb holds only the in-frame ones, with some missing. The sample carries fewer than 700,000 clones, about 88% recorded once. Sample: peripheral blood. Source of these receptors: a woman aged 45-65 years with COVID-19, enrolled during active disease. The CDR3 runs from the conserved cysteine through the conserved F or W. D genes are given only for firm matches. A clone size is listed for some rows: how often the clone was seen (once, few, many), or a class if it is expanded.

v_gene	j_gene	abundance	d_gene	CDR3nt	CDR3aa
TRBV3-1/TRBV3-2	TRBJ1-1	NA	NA	TGTGCCAGCAGCATACAGGCTTTGAACACTGAAGCTTTCTTT	CASSIQALNTEAFF
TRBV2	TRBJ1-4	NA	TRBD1	TGTGCCAGTGATGGACAGGGGGGCGAAAAACTGTTTTTT	CASDGQGGEKLFF
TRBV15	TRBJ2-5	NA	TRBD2	TGTGCCACCAGCAGAGCCTTTCGAGCGGGGGGCCAAGAGACCCAGTACTTC	CATSRAFRAGGQETQYF
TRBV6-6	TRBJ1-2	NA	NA	TGTGCCAGCAGTTACTCCGGGACACCCAACTATGGCTACACCTTC	CASSYSGTPNYGYTF
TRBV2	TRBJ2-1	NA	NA	TGTGCCAGCAGACTCGGGGGGCCCTACAATGAGCAGTTCTTC	CASRLGGPYNEQFF
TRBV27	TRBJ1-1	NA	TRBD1	TGTGCCAGCAGTTCCCACAGGGGCACTGAAGCTTTCTTT	CASSSHRGTEAFF
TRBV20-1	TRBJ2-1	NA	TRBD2	TGCAGTGCTAGTGTAGCGGGGGGTAGAATGAATGAGCAGTTCTTC	CSASVAGGRMNEQFF
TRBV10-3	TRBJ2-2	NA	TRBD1	TGTGCCATCAGTGAGTCGCGACAGGGTGCCGGGGAGCTGTTTTTT	CAISESRQGAGELFF
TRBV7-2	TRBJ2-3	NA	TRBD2	TGTGCCAGCAGCTTAGATCTAGCGGCGAGCACAGATACGCAGTATTTT	CASSLDLAASTDTQYF
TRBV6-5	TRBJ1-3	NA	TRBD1	TGTGCCAGCAGGACAGGGGGCCCTGGAAACACCATATATTTT	CASRTGGPGNTIYF
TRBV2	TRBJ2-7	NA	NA	TGTGCCAGCAGTGATATGGCAACCTACGAGCAGTACTTC	CASSDMATYEQYF
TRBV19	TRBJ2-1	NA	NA	TGTGCCAGTAGTATCGGCAGGGGTCTATTGTCAAGCTCCTACAATGAGCAGTTCTTC	CASSIGRGLLSSSYNEQFF
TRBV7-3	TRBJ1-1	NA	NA	TGTGCCAGCAGCCAAGTAGGAGACACTGAAGCTTTCTTT	CASSQVGDTEAFF
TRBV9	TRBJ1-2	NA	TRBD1	TGTGCCAGCAGCGTAGCTTCTACGACAGGGGGCCATGGCTACACCTTC	CASSVASTTGGHGYTF
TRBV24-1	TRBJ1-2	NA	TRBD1	TGTGCCACCAGTGATCGGACAGGGCCCTATGGCTACACCTTC	CATSDRTGPYGYTF
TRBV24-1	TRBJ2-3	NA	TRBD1	TGTGCCACCAGTACAGGGGGGAACACAGATACGCAGTATTTT	CATSTGGNTDTQYF
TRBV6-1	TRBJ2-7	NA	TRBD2	TGTGCCAGCAGTGAATTCCCGACTAGCTCGCCCTACGAGCAGTACTTC	CASSEFPTSSPYEQYF
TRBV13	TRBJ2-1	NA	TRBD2	TGTGCCAGCAGCTTAGCTAGCGGGGCCACGGGAGAGCAGTTCTTC	CASSLASGATGEQFF
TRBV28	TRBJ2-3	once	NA	TGTGCCAGCAGTTTGTTCGTTCGCACAGATACGCAGTATTTT	CASSLFVRTDTQYF
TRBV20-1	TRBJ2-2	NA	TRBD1	TGCAGTGCTCGTGCCGGGACAGATACCGGGGAGCTGTTTTTT	CSARAGTDTGELFF
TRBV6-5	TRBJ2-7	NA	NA	TGTGCCAGCAGTTACGGGGCAAGAGGGGGCGAGCAGTACTTC	CASSYGARGGEQYF
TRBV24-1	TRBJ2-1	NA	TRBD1	TGTGCCACCAGTGGGGGGCCAACCGGGACAGGGGACAATGAGCAGTTCTTC	CATSGGPTGTGDNEQFF
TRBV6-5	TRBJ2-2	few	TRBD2	TGTGCCAGCAGTTACTCGGGACGGGGGGTAGACGGGGAGCTGTTTTTT	CASSYSGRGVDGELFF
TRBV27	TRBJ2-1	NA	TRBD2	TGTGCCAGCAGTTTCCGAGCGGGGGGCCTGAGCTCCTACAATGAGCAGTTCTTC	CASSFRAGGLSSYNEQFF
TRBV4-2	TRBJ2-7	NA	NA	TGTGCCAGCAGCCAAGATACGGAGCGCCAGGGCCCTCTGTACGAGCAGTACTTC	CASSQDTERQGPLYEQYF
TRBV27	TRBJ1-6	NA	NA	TGTGCCAGCAGTTTACAGGGTGTCGTTCACCTGTCGGCCCTCCACTTT	CASSLQGVVHLSALHF
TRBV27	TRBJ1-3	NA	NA	TGTGCCAGCAGCACCGGACATCCCTCTGGAAACACCATATATTTT	CASSTGHPSGNTIYF
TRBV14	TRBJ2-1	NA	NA	TGTGCCAGCAGCCTCTTGGGCGGCGGGGAGCAGTTCTTC	CASSLLGGGEQFF
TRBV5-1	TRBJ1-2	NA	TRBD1	TGCGCCAGCAGCTCTCGGGACAGGACCGTGGATGGCTACACCTTC	CASSSRDRTVDGYTF
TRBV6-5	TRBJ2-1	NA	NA	TGTGCCAGCAGTCGAGACAATGAGCAGTTCTTC	CASSRDNEQFF
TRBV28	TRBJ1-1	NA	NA	TGTGCCAGCAGTCCCGGAAACCCCGGGGACACTGAAGCTTTCTTT	CASSPGNPGDTEAFF
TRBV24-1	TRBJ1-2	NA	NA	TGTGCCACCAGTGCTGGACGGACGGGATCCTACACCTTC	CATSAGRTGSYTF
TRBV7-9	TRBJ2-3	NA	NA	TGTGCCCTCATCTCGGACTCGGCCACAGATACGCAGTATTTT	CALISDSATDTQYF
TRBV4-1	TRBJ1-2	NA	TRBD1	TGCGCCAGCAGCCCACGGGACAGGGACTATGGCTACACCTTC	CASSPRDRDYGYTF
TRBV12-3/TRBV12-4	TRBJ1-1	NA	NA	TGTGCCAGCTTGCCGGGATGGTCTGAAGCTTTCTTT	CASLPGWSEAFF
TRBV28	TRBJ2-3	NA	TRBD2	TGTGCCAGCAGGATTCGAGCTAGCGGGGGGTATACAGATACGCAGTATTTT	CASRIRASGGYTDTQYF
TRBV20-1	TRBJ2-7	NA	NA	TGCAGTGCTAGTCGTAGGGGCGAGCAGTACTTC	CSASRRGEQYF
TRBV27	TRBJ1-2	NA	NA	TGTGCCAGCAGTCCTACCCCCGGGGAAGGCTACACCTTC	CASSPTPGEGYTF
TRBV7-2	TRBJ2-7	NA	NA	TGTGCCAGCAGCTTAGAGCCAGGCCGAGGGGAGCAGTACTTC	CASSLEPGRGEQYF
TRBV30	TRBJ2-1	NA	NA	TGTGCCTGGAGTCCCTCCGCATGGAGCTCCTACAATGAGCAGTTCTTC	CAWSPSAWSSYNEQFF
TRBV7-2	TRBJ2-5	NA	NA	TGTGCCAGCAGCTTAGGTGGGGAGAAAGAGACCCAGTACTTC	CASSLGGEKETQYF
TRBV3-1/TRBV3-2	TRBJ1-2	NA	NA	TGTGCCAGCAGGCGGGCCTCGGGGGAAAGGGGCTACACCTTC	CASRRASGERGYTF
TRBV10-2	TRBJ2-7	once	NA	TGCGCCAGCAATGTCCGGGACGAGCAGTACTTC	CASNVRDEQYF
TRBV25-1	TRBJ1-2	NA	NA	TGTGCCAGCAGTGACCCAGGGGACGGCTACACCTTC	CASSDPGDGYTF